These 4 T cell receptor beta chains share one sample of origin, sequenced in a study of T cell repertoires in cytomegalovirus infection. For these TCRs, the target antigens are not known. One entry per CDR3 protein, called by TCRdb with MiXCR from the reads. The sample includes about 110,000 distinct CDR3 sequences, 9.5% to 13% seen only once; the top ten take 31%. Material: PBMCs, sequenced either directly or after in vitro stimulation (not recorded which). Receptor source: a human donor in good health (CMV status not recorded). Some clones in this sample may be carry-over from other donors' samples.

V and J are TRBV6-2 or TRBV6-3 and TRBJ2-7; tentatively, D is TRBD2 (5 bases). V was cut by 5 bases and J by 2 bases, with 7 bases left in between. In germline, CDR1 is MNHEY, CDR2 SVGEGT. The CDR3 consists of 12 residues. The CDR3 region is CASSGAAYEQYV. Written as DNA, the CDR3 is TGTGCCAGCAGTGGAGCGGCCTACGAGCAGTACGTC.

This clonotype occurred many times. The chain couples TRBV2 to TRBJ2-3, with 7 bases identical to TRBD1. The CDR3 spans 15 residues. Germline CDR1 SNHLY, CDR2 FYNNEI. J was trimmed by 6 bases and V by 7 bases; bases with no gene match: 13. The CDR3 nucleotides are TGTGCCAGCATTTTACAGGGGCTCCCCAGGGATACGCAGTATTTT. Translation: CASILQGLPRDTQYF.

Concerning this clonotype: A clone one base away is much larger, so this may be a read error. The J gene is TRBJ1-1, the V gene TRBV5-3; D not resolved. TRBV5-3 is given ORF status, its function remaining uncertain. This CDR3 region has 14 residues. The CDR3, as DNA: TGTGCCAGCAGCTTGACCGACACGACGGCGGAAGCTTTCTTT. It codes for CASSLTDTTAEAFF.

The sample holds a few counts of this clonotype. For the CDR3, the DNA is TGCAGTGCTCTGGACCCGAGAGGAGCAGAGACCCAGTACTTC. As protein: CSALDPRGAETQYF. The chain uses TRBV20-1 and TRBJ2-5; D is uncertain. Germline CDR1 DFQATT, CDR2 SNEGSKA (reference sequence). The CDR3 has 14 amino acids. V was cut by 5 bases and J by 4 bases, with 17 bases left in between.